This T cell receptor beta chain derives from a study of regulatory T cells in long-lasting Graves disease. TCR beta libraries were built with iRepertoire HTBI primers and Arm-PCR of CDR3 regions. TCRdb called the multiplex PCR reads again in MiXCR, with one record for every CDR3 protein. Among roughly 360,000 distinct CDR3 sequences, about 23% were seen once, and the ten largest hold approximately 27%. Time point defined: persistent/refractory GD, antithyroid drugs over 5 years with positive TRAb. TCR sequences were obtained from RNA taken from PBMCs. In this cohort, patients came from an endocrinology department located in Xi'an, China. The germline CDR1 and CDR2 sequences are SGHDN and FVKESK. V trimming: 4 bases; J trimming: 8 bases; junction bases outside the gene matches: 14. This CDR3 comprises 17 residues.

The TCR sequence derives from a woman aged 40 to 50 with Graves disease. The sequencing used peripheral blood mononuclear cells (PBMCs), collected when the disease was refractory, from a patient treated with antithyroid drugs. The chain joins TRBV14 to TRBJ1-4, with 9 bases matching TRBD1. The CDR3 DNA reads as TGTGCCAGCAGCCGCGGGACAGGGTCCCCCTTTTACGAAAAACTGTTTTTT. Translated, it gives CASSRGTGSPFYEKLFF.